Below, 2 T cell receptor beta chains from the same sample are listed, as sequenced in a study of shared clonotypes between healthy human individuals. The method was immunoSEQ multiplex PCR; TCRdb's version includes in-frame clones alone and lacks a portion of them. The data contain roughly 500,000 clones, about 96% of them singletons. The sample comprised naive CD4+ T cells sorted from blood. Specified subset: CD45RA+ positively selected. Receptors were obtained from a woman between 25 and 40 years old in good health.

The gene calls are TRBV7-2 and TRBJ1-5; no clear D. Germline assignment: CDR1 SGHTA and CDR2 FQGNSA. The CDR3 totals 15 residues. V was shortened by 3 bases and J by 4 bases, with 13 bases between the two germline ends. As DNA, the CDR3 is TGTGCCAGCAGCTTCGCTATGGTGCGTAATCAGCCCCAGCATTTT. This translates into CASSFAMVRNQPQHF.

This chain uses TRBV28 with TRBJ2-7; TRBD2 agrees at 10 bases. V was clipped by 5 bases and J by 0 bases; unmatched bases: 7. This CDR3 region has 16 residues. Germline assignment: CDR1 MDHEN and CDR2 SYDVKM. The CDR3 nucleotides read TGTGCCAGCAGTCGCCAGCCTAGCGGGAGCTCCTACGAGCAGTACTTC. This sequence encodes CASSRQPSGSSYEQYF. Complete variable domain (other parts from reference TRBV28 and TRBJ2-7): DVKVTQSSRYLVKRTGEKVFLECVQDMDHENMFWYRQDPGLGLRLIYFSYDVKMKEKGDIPEGYSVSREKKERFSLILESASTNQTSMYLCASSRQPSGSSYEQYFGPGTRLTVT.